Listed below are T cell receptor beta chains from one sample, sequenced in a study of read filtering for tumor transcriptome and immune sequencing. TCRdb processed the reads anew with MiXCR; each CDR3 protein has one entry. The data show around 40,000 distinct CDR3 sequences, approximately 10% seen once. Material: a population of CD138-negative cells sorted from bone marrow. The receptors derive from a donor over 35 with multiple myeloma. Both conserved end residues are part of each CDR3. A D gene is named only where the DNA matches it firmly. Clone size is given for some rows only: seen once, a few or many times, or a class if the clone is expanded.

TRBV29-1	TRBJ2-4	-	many	TGCAGCGTTGTCGGGGGCACCACCGTGGGCATTCAGTACTTC	CSVVGGTTVGIQYF
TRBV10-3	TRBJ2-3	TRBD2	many	TGTGCCATCAGTGAGTCCCTGGCCGGGGGGGCCACAGATACGCAGTATTTT	CAISESLAGGATDTQYF
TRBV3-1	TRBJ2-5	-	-	TGTGCCAGCAGCTTCCAGCTGGAGACCCAGTACTTC	CASSFQLETQYF
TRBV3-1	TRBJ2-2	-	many	TGTGCCAGCAGCCAAGCCGGGGACACCGGGGAGCTGTTTTTT	CASSQAGDTGELFF
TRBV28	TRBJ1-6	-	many	TGTGCCAGCAGTCGCTTGGATTCACCCCTCCACTTT	CASSRLDSPLHF
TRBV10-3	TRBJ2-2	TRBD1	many	TGTGCCACCGCAAACGAACAGGGGGACACCGGGGAGCTGTTTTTT	CATANEQGDTGELFF
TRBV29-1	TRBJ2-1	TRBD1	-	TGCAGCGCAGCCGACAGGGCATCCTACAATGAGCAGTTCTTC	CSAADRASYNEQFF
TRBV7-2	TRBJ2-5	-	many	TGTGCCAGCAGCTTACCGGGATTCCAAGAGACCCAGTACTTC	CASSLPGFQETQYF
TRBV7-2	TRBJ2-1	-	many	TGTGCCAGCAGTCAACGCGTTAGCCAAGCCTACAATGAGCAGTTCTTC	CASSQRVSQAYNEQFF
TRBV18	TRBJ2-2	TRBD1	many	TGTGCCAGCTCACCCTCCGGGACAGTTACGAACACCGGGGAGCTGTTTTTT	CASSPSGTVTNTGELFF
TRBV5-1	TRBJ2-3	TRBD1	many	TGCGCCAGCAGCCCCACAGGGGGTTTCACAGATACGCAGTATTTT	CASSPTGGFTDTQYF
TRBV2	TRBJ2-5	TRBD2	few	TGTGCCAGCAGTGAAAACCCCTCGGGACTAGTGTACTTC	CASSENPSGLVYF
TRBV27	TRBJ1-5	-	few	TGTGCCAGCAGTTCAGCCACAGGGTCCGGCAATCAGCCCCAGCATTTT	CASSSATGSGNQPQHF
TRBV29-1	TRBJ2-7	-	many	TGCAGCGTTGAAGGAGAAATCTACGAGCAGTACTTC	CSVEGEIYEQYF
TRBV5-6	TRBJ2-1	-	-	TGTGCCAGCAGCTCTCGTATCAATGAGCAGTTCTTC	CASSSRINEQFF
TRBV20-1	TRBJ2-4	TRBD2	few	TGCAGTGCTGATCTTAGCGGGCTAGCCAAAAACATTCAGTACTTC	CSADLSGLAKNIQYF
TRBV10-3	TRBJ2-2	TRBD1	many	TGTGCCATCAGTACGGGACAGTTCGGGGAGCTGTTTTTT	CAISTGQFGELFF
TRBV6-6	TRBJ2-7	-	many	TGTGCCAGCAGTTTGGGCACGTACTACGAGCAGTACTTC	CASSLGTYYEQYF
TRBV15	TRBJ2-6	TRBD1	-	TGTGCCACCAGCAGAACGGGACAGGGGGGTTCCGGGGCCAACGTCCTGACTTTC	CATSRTGQGGSGANVLTF
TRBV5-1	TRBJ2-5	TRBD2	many	TGCGCCAGCAGCTCCCCCGGGACTAGCGGGGCAGAGACCCAGTACTTC	CASSSPGTSGAETQYF
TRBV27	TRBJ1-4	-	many	TGTGCCAGCAGTTTTCATGGGGTAGGGGAAAAACTGTTTTTT	CASSFHGVGEKLFF
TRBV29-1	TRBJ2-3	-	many	TGCAGCGTCTACCGGGACTTCAACACAGATACGCAGTATTTT	CSVYRDFNTDTQYF
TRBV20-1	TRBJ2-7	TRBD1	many	TGCAGTGCAACACCGGGACAGGGGTCCGACTCCTTC	CSATPGQGSDSF
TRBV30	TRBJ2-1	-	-	TGTGCCTGGGGAGCAGGGTATGGCAAAGAGCAGCTCTTC	CAWGAGYGKEQLF
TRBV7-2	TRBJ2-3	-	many	TGTGCCAGCAGCAGGGATAGGGATACGCAGTATTTT	CASSRDRDTQYF
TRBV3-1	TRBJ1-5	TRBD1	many	TGTGCCAGCAGCCAAGGGAACAGGGGAGGGGATCAGCCCCAGCATTTT	CASSQGNRGGDQPQHF
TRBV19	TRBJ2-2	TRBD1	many	TGTGCCAGTAGTATAGGATGGGGGACAGGGTCGGGCACCGGGGAGCTGTTTTTT	CASSIGWGTGSGTGELFF
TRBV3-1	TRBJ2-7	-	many	TGTGCCAGCAGCCAAGGATCGCGGCAGTACTTC	CASSQGSRQYF
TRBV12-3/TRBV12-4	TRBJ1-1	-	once	TGTGCCAGCAGTCCCCTACAGGGCCGTGAAGCTTTCTTT	CASSPLQGREAFF
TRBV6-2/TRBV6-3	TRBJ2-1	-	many	TGTGCCAGCAATCCGGACACCGCCTACAATGAGCAGTTCTTC	CASNPDTAYNEQFF
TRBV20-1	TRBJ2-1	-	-	TGCAGTGCTAGAGAAACACAGGGAAGTAAGAATGAGCAGTTCTTC	CSARETQGSKNEQFF
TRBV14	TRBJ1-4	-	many	TGTGCCAGCAGCCAGGAAGATCGACAAGAACTGTTTTTT	CASSQEDRQELFF
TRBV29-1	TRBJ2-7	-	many	TGCAGCGCCGGGACTGCATACGAGCAGTACTTC	CSAGTAYEQYF
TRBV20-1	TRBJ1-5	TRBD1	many	TGCAGTGCTAGAGTGGGGGACAGGGGGATTCATCAGCCCCAGCATTTT	CSARVGDRGIHQPQHF
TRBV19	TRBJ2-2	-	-	TGTGCCAGTAGTAGGGGTGAGGTCACCGGGGAGCTGTTTTTT	CASSRGEVTGELFF
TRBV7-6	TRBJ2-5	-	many	TGTGCCAGCAGCTGGGGACGGATAGAGACCCAGTACTTC	CASSWGRIETQYF
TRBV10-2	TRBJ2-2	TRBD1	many	TGCGCCAGCAGCGGGACAGGGGATTCGGCCGGGGAGCTGTTTTTT	CASSGTGDSAGELFF
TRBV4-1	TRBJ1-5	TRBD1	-	TGCGCCAGCAGCCCCTACGGACAGGGGGTACAGCCCCAGCATTTT	CASSPYGQGVQPQHF
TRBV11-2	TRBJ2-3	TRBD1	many	TGTGCCAGCAGCCTGGGGACAGGCCCAGATACGCAGTATTTT	CASSLGTGPDTQYF
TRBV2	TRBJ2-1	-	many	TGTGCCACCATAAACTCCTCAAATGAGCAGTTCTTC	CATINSSNEQFF
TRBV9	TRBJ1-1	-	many	TGTGCCAGCAGCGTTTATTCGGACACTGAAGCTTTCTTT	CASSVYSDTEAFF
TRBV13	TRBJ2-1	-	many	TGTGCCAGCAGCTTAGTGGTCGGTGAGCAGTTCTTC	CASSLVVGEQFF
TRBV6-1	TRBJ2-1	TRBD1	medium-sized	TGTGCCAGCAGTGAAGTGGTCAGGGGGAATGAGCAGTTCTTC	CASSEVVRGNEQFF
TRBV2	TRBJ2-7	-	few	TGTGCCAGCCGCCCCCGGACTACCTCCTACGAGCAGTACTTC	CASRPRTTSYEQYF
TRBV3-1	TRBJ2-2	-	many	TGTGCCAGCAGCCAAGGTACAGGGTACACCGGGGAGCTGTTTTTT	CASSQGTGYTGELFF
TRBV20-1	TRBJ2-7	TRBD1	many	TGCAGTGCTCAGCGGACAGGGGCCTCCGAGCAGTACTTC	CSAQRTGASEQYF
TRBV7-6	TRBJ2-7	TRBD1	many	TGTGCCAGCAGCTCTCCCGGGACAGGCACCTACGAGCAGTACTTC	CASSSPGTGTYEQYF
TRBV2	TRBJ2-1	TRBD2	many	TGTGCCAGCAGTGAAAGGAGCGGGGAAGTTGAGCAGTTCTTC	CASSERSGEVEQFF
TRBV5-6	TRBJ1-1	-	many	TGTGCCAGCATCCAAACGGGGCAGCCGAACACTGAAGCTTTCTTT	CASIQTGQPNTEAFF
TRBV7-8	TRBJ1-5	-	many	TGTGCCAGCAGCTTAGCGCGGGGGCAGCCCCAGCATTTT	CASSLARGQPQHF
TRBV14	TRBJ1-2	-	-	TGTGCCAGCAGCCAAGATGGAGCAAACTATGGCTACACCTTC	CASSQDGANYGYTF
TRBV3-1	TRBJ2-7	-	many	TGTGCCAGCAGCCCCCCCGGGGGAACAGAATCTTTC	CASSPPGGTESF
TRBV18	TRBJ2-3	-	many	TGTGCCAGCTCACCACCGAGGGCTTTTGAAGATACGCAGTATTTT	CASSPPRAFEDTQYF